The 9 T cell receptor beta chains reported below all come from one sample, sequenced in a study of CD8+CD57+ T cells in acquired aplastic anemia. The use of genomic DNA as template underpinned the TCR beta VDJ and CDR3 profiling. TCRdb independently ran MiXCR on the reads; one entry per CDR3 protein. The table records around 170,000 distinct CDR3 sequences, 60% to 70% of them present only once. The material sequenced was sorted CD4+, CD8+, or CD8+CD57+ T cells (not recorded which) from PBMCs. Receptors originate from a human donor in good health.

This clonotype was counted ten times or more. The chain employs TRBV7-3 and TRBJ2-3; 8 nucleotides align to TRBD2. The CDR3 totals 16 residues. Germline CDR1 and CDR2: SGHTA and FQGTGA. Germline trimming cut 2 bases from V and 2 bases from J; bases unmatched to any gene: 6. CDR3 in DNA: TGTGCCAGCAGCTTATATGCAGCGGGAGACACAGATACGCAGTATTTT. Its translation is CASSLYAAGDTDTQYF.

The chain employs TRBV5-5 and TRBJ2-1; a weak D match, TRBD1 (5 bases). The CDR3 has 15 residues. Trimming cost V 0 bases and J 8 bases, with 15 bases left between them. Germline loops: CDR1 SGHKS, CDR2 YYEKEE (reference sequence). The CDR3 protein is CASSLGQTSIYEQFF. Here the CDR3 DNA reads TGTGCCAGCAGCTTGGGACAGACATCTATATATGAGCAGTTCTTC.

The chain recombines TRBV7-9 with TRBJ2-7; no reliable D call. CDR3 length: 15 amino acids. The V gene's germline CDR1 is SEHNR and CDR2 FQNEAQ (reference sequence). Trimming took 0 bases from V and 4 from J, leaving 13 bases between them. CDR3 nucleotides: TGTGCCAGCAGCTTAGCGACCGGGCTGGGTTACGAGCAGTACTTC. It encodes CASSLATGLGYEQYF.

This chain uses TRBV2 with TRBJ2-7; TRBD2 is a possible D gene (6 bases). The J call is in doubt because the DNA end fits TRBJ2-1 better. The CDR3 sequence is 15 residues long. Germline CDR1 and CDR2: SNHLY and FYNNEI. The CDR3 spells CASSVSGGGTYEQFF. CDR3 nucleotides: TGTGCCAGCAGTGTTTCTGGGGGAGGAACCTACGAGCAGTTCTTC.

The V and J genes are TRBV19 and TRBJ2-7, with D possibly being TRBD2 (7 bases). This CDR3 region has 16 residues. The ends were cut back, 5 bases at V and 3 bases at J, with 20 bases in the middle. CDR1 is LNHDA, CDR2 SQIVND, per germline (reference sequence). CDR3: CASSGRLGRGNYEQYF. CDR3 sequence (DNA): TGTGCCAGTAGTGGACGACTAGGGAGGGGGAACTACGAGCAGTACTTC.

The gene calls are TRBV7-9 and TRBJ1-6, with D perhaps matching TRBD1 (5 bases). Germline values: CDR1 SEHNR, CDR2 FQNEAQ (reference sequence). The CDR3 length is 15 residues. The V and J ends lost 6 bases and 7 bases respectively, with 16 bases between them. Here the CDR3 DNA reads TGTGCCAGCAGGTCCTCGGGACCGTCAAATTCACCCCTCCACTTT. Amino acid sequence: CASRSSGPSNSPLHF.

CDR3 nucleotides: TGTGCCAGCAGCTTAAGGGGGACACTCGTCTCTGGGGCCAACGTCCTGACTTTC. The encoded protein is CASSLRGTLVSGANVLTF. The chain recombines TRBV7-3 with TRBJ2-6; possibly TRBD1 for D (6 bases). This CDR3 spans 18 amino acids. Germline lookup yields CDR1 SGHTA and CDR2 FQGTGA. Trimming left V 1 base short and J 0 bases short, with 13 bases between.

This clonotype was detected many times. The chain couples TRBV4-1 to TRBJ2-3; D remains unclear. CDR1 and CDR2 (germline): MGHRA, YSYEKL. The V and J ends lost 1 base and 0 bases respectively, with 11 bases between them. The CDR3 sequence is 16 residues long. The CDR3 coding sequence is TGCGCCAGCAGCCAAGGATCGGAACGAAGCACAGATACGCAGTATTTT. Amino acid sequence: CASSQGSERSTDTQYF.

In this sample, this clonotype turned up many times. This chain joins TRBV10-1 and TRBJ1-4, with TRBD1 as a possible D gene (6 bases). V lost 4 bases and J lost 7, with 16 bases in between. Looked up from germline, CDR1 is WNHNN and CDR2 is SYGVQD (reference sequence). CDR3 length equals 15 residues. The CDR3 is CASSVYRAGGEKLFF. DNA for the CDR3: TGCGCCAGCAGTGTCTACAGGGCCGGAGGTGAAAAACTGTTTTTT.